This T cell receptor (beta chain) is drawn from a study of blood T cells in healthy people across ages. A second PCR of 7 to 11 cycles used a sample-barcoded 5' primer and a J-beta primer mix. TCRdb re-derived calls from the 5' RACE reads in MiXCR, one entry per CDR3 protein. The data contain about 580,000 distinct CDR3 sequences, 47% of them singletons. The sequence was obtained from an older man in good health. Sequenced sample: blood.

The CDR3 loop reads CASSRGPQGNTGELFF. In DNA form, the CDR3 reads TGTGCCAGCAGCCGAGGTCCACAGGGAAACACCGGGGAGCTGTTTTTT. The chain employs TRBV4-2 and TRBJ2-2; D is possibly TRBD1 (6 bases). Germline assignment: CDR1 LGHNA and CDR2 YNFKEQ. Between the trimmed V and J ends, which lost 4 bases and 2 bases, there was a span of 14 bases. The CDR3 totals 16 residues.